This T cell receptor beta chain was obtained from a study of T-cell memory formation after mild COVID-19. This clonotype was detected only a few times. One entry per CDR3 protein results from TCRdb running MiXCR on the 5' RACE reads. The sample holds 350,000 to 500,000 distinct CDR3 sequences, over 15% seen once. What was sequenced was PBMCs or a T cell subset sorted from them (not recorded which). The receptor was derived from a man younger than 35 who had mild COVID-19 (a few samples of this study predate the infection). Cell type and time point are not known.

CDR3 coding DNA: TGCGCCAGCAGAGCGAGGTCGGGGGACCCTGAAGCTTTCTTT. The encoded protein is CASRARSGDPEAFF. This rearrangement joins TRBV10-1 to TRBJ1-1; tentative D call: TRBD1 (5 bases). This CDR3 has 14 amino acids. Per germline, CDR1 WNHNN and CDR2 SYGVQD (reference sequence). V shed 6 bases and J shed 6 bases, with 17 bases lying between them.